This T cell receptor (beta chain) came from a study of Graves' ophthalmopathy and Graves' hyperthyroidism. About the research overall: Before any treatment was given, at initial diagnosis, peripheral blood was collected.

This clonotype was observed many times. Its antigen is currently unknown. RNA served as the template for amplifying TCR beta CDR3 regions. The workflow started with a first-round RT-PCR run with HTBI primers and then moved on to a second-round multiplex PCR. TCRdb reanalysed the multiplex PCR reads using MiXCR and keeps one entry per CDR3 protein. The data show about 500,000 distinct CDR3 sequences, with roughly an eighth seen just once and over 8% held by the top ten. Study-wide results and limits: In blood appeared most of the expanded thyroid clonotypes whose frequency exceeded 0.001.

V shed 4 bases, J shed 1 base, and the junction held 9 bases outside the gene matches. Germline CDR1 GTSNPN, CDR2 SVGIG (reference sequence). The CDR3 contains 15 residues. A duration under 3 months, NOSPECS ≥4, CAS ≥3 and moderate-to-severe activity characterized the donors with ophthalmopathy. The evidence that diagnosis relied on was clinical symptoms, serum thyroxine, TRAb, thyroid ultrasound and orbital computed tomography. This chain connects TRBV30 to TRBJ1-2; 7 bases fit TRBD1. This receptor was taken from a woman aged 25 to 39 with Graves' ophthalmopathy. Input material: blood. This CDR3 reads CAWKSRDSFNYGYTF. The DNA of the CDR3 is TGTGCCTGGAAGTCACGGGACAGCTTTAACTATGGCTACACCTTC.